This TCR beta chain originates from a study of blood T cell repertoires in COVID-19. The CDR3 sequence is 15 residues long. The germline V and J ends were trimmed by 1 base and 3 bases, with 11 bases remaining between them. Germline-derived CDR1 and CDR2 are SGHDT and YYEEEE. Data came from immunoSEQ multiplex PCR; TCRdb stores just in-frame clones and leaves some out. The data contain roughly 150,000 clones, 65% to 90% of them singletons. This receptor was identified in a woman in her forties or fifties in a cohort sampled during active or convalescent COVID-19. The source material was peripheral blood. The V call is TRBV5-6, the J call TRBJ2-1; tentatively, D is TRBD2 (6 bases). The CDR3 here is CASSLSGDYYNEQFF. In DNA, the CDR3 is TGTGCCAGCAGCTTGTCGGGAGACTACTACAATGAGCAGTTCTTC. Full variable domain (outside the CDR3, taken from reference TRBV5-6 and TRBJ2-1): DAGVTQSPTHLIKTRGQQVTLRCSPKSGHDTVSWYQQALGQGPQFIFQYYEEEERQRGNFPDRFSGHQFPNYSSELNVNALLLGDSALYLCASSLSGDYYNEQFFGPGTRLTVL.